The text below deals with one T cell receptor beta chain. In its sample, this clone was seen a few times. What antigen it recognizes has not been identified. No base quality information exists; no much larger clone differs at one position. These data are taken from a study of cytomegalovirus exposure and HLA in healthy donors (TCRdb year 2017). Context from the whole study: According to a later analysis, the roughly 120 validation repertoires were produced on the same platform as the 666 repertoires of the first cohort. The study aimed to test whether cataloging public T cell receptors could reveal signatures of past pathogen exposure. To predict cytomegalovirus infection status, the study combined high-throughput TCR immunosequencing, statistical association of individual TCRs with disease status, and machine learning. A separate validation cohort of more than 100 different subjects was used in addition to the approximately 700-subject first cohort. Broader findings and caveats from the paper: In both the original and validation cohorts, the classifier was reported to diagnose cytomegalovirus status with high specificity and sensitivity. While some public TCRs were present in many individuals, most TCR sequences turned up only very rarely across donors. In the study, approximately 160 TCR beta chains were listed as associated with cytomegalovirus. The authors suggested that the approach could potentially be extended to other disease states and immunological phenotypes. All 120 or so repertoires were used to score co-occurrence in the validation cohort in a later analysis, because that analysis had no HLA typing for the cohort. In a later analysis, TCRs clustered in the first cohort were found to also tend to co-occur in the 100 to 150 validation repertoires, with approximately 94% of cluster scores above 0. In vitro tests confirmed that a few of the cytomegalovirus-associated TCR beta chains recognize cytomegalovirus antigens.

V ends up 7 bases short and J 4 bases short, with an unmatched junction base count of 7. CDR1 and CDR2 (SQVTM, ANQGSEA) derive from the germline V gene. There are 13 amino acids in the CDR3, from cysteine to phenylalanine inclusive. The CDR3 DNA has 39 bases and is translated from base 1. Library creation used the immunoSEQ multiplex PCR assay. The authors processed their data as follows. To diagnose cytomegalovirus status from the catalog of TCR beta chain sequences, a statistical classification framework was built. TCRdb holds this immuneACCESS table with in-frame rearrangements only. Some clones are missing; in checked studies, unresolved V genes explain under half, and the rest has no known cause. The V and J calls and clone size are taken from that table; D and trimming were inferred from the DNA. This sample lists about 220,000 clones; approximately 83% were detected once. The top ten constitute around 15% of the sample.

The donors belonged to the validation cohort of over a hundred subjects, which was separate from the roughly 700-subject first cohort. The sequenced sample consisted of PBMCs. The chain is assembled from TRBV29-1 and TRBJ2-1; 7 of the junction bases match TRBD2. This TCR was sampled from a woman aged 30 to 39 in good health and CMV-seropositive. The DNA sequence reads TGCAGCGCCATACTAGCGAATTACAATGAGCAGTTCTTC. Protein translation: CSAILANYNEQFF.